The following is a T cell receptor beta chain sequence with its context. There is no known antigen for this receptor. Base qualities were left out, and no much larger clone turns up one base away. The sample comes from a study of cytomegalovirus exposure and HLA in healthy donors (dated by TCRdb to 2015 to 2018). With regard to the full study: A later analysis indicated that the 130 or so validation repertoires were generated on the platform also employed for the roughly 730 repertoires of the first cohort. The study aimed to test whether signatures of past pathogen exposure could be identified by cataloging public T cell receptors. In addition to the first cohort of 666 subjects, a separate validation cohort of 130 or so different subjects was used. To predict cytomegalovirus infection status, the study brought together high-throughput TCR immunosequencing, statistical association of individual TCRs with disease status, and machine learning. The investigation overall reported the following: A few of the identified cytomegalovirus-associated TCR beta chains were confirmed in vitro to be specific for cytomegalovirus antigens. A later analysis had no HLA typing for the validation cohort, so co-occurrence there was scored across all 120 or so repertoires. In both the original and validation cohorts, the classifier was reported to diagnose cytomegalovirus status with high specificity and sensitivity. The authors suggested that the approach could potentially be generalized to other disease states and immunological phenotypes. The study listed approximately 160 TCR beta chains as associated with cytomegalovirus. In a later analysis, TCRs clustered in the first cohort were found to also tend to co-occur in the 110 or so validation repertoires, with 90% to 95% of cluster scores above 0. Most TCR sequences were observed very rarely across donors, whereas some public TCRs were present in many individuals.

The library was made by the immunoSEQ multiplex PCR assay. The authors processed their data as follows. A statistical classification framework was developed to diagnose cytomegalovirus status using the catalog of TCR beta chain sequences. In TCRdb, the immuneACCESS table is reduced to in-frame sequences with V and J assigned. These tables do not hold every clone; where another copy was compared, an unresolved V gene accounts for under half, and the others remain unexplained. The DNA gave D and trimming, while V, J and clone size come from that table. This sample lists about 95,000 clones; roughly 85% were detected once. In total, the top ten clones hold approximately 22% of the sample. Separate from the approximately 730-subject first cohort, the validation cohort of some 130 subjects was the group to which the donors belonged. From the cysteine through the phenylalanine, the CDR3 covers 15 amino acids. The entry retains the CDR3 DNA only, 45 bases that are in frame from base 1. CDR1 MNHEY and CDR2 SMNVEV were looked up in the germline V gene (reference sequence). Trimming accounts for 2 bases at V and 9 bases at J, while the number of junction bases matched to no gene is 8.

The sequencing input was PBMCs. The receptor comes from a man aged 18 to 29 in good health and CMV-seropositive. Here the chain combines TRBV27 and TRBJ2-1; TRBD2 matches 9 bases in the middle. The nucleotides read TGTGCCAGCAGTTTAGAGCTTAGCGGGAGTTCTGAGCAGTTCTTC. It codes for CASSLELSGSSEQFF.